A selection of T cell receptor beta chains follows, all from one sample in a study of T-cell memory formation after mild COVID-19. TCRdb re-called the 5' RACE reads with MiXCR, one entry per CDR3 protein. In the table there are roughly 340,000 distinct CDR3 sequences, roughly 19% of which are singletons. Sequenced material: PBMCs or a T cell subset sorted from them (not recorded which). The receptors derive from a man in his late teens or twenties who had mild COVID-19 (a few samples of this study predate the infection). Cell type and time point are not known. The CDR3 runs from the conserved cysteine through the conserved F or W. The order of the fields is V gene, J gene, D gene, clone size, CDR3 DNA, CDR3 protein. The D gene is left open where the match is weak. Clone size is not always given. Where it is, it says once, few, many or a class for expanded clones.

V: TRBV4-2; J: TRBJ2-5; D: NA; size: NA; DNA: TGTGCCAGCAGCCAAGATGTCGGGATGGGCGAGACCCAGTACTTC; CDR3: CASSQDVGMGETQYF
V: TRBV29-1; J: TRBJ2-5; D: NA; size: NA; DNA: TGCAGCGTTGTGGGGGCTCACCAAGAGACCCAGTACTTC; CDR3: CSVVGAHQETQYF
V: TRBV4-3; J: TRBJ2-7; D: TRBD1; size: NA; DNA: TGCGCCAGCAGCCCCTCTCACGGGACAGGGCCTGACGAGCAGTACTTC; CDR3: CASSPSHGTGPDEQYF
V: TRBV6-5; J: TRBJ2-5; D: NA; size: few; DNA: TGTGCCAGCAGTTACGACCCGAGCGCAGAGACCCAGTACTTC; CDR3: CASSYDPSAETQYF
V: TRBV6-6; J: TRBJ1-2; D: NA; size: few; DNA: TGTGCCAGCAGTTACTCGAGCTCCACTGGCTACACCTTC; CDR3: CASSYSSSTGYTF
V: TRBV4-1; J: TRBJ1-4; D: NA; size: few; DNA: TGCGCCAGCAGCCGCAGGAAGGAGACCGACGGTAGTGAAAAACTGTTTTTT; CDR3: CASSRRKETDGSEKLFF
V: TRBV21-1; J: TRBJ1-6; D: NA; size: once; DNA: TGTGCCAGCAGCAGCCCCCGTCCAAGGGCCAAATACAGTTCACCCCTCCACTTT; CDR3: CASSSPRPRAKYSSPLHF
V: TRBV5-1; J: TRBJ1-4; D: NA; size: few; DNA: TGCGCCAGCAGCCAGGGTCCTAGGGAAAAACTGTTTTTT; CDR3: CASSQGPREKLFF
V: TRBV29-1; J: TRBJ1-1; D: NA; size: NA; DNA: TGCAGCTCTCTCCGGCAGGGCGGAGAAGCTTTCTTT; CDR3: CSSLRQGGEAFF
V: TRBV7-2; J: TRBJ2-7; D: TRBD1; size: few; DNA: TGTGCCAGCAGCTTAATCTGGACAGGGGGAACCTACGAGCAGTACTTC; CDR3: CASSLIWTGGTYEQYF
V: TRBV7-3; J: TRBJ2-5; D: NA; size: few; DNA: TGTGCCAGCAGCCGTAGTTACGAAGAGACCCAGTACTTC; CDR3: CASSRSYEETQYF
V: TRBV28; J: TRBJ2-5; D: NA; size: few; DNA: TGTGCCAGCACCTTGCGAGAGACCCAGTACTTC; CDR3: CASTLRETQYF
V: TRBV5-4; J: TRBJ2-3; D: NA; size: NA; DNA: TGTGCCAGCAGCTTGGCGGCAGGGGAGGCAGATACGCAGTATTTT; CDR3: CASSLAAGEADTQYF
V: TRBV27; J: TRBJ2-5; D: NA; size: NA; DNA: TGTGCCAGCAGTTTCAGAGGGCTCGGGGAGACCCAGTACTTC; CDR3: CASSFRGLGETQYF
V: TRBV2; J: TRBJ2-2; D: TRBD2; size: NA; DNA: TGTGCCAGCAGTGAACTAGCGGGGGGAGTTCCCGGGGAGCTGTTTTTT; CDR3: CASSELAGGVPGELFF
V: TRBV7-9; J: TRBJ2-3; D: NA; size: few; DNA: TGTGCCAGCAGCCTAAAGACGAATACGCAGTATTTT; CDR3: CASSLKTNTQYF
V: TRBV24-1; J: TRBJ2-2; D: NA; size: NA; DNA: TGTGCCACCAGTGATTCGACGAACACCGGGGAGCTGTTTTTT; CDR3: CATSDSTNTGELFF
V: TRBV9; J: TRBJ1-1; D: NA; size: NA; DNA: TGTGCCAGCAGCAGTAGTGGGCGGTGGCAGGGGTGGACTGAAGCTTTCTTT; CDR3: CASSSSGRWQGWTEAFF
V: TRBV9; J: TRBJ2-4; D: NA; size: NA; DNA: TGTGCCAGCAGCGTAGGGTTAGCCAAAAACATTCAGTACTTC; CDR3: CASSVGLAKNIQYF
V: TRBV12-5; J: TRBJ2-7; D: NA; size: few; DNA: TGTGCTAGTGGTTTGGTATCCTACGAGCAGTACTTC; CDR3: CASGLVSYEQYF
V: TRBV9; J: TRBJ2-5; D: NA; size: NA; DNA: TGTGCCAGCAGCCAACTCCCGAGGGGTAGAGAGACCCAGTACTTC; CDR3: CASSQLPRGRETQYF
V: TRBV4-2; J: TRBJ2-3; D: TRBD1; size: few; DNA: TGTGCCAGCAGCCAAGGGGACAGGGGGCGTTCAGATACGCAGTATTTT; CDR3: CASSQGDRGRSDTQYF
V: TRBV5-1; J: TRBJ2-3; D: TRBD2; size: NA; DNA: TGCGCCAGCACTTCCGGGGGGGAGGATACGCAGTATTTT; CDR3: CASTSGGEDTQYF
V: TRBV29-1; J: TRBJ1-1; D: NA; size: NA; DNA: TGCAGCGTTGAAGATCGGGGCAGTGAAGCTTTCTTT; CDR3: CSVEDRGSEAFF
V: TRBV4-1; J: TRBJ2-7; D: NA; size: NA; DNA: TGCGCCAGCAGCCAAGTTGGGAGGCCTTTAAGGTCGGACTTC; CDR3: CASSQVGRPLRSDF
V: TRBV20-1; J: TRBJ1-2; D: NA; size: few; DNA: TGCAGTGCTAGGGGGATGAGAGCTAACTATGGCTACACCTTC; CDR3: CSARGMRANYGYTF
V: TRBV9; J: TRBJ2-7; D: NA; size: NA; DNA: TGTGCCAGCAGCGCCAACGGGGGAGACTACGAGCAGTACTTC; CDR3: CASSANGGDYEQYF
V: TRBV5-1; J: TRBJ2-2; D: NA; size: few; DNA: TGCGCCAGCATTCAGGGAGGCCGGGGCACCGGGGAGCTGTTTTTT; CDR3: CASIQGGRGTGELFF
V: TRBV28; J: TRBJ1-6; D: TRBD1; size: few; DNA: TGTGCCAGCAGCCTACGGGGACAGGGCGGTAGGACCCTCCACTTT; CDR3: CASSLRGQGGRTLHF
V: TRBV7-2; J: TRBJ2-1; D: NA; size: NA; DNA: TGTGCCAGCGACTCTGGAGGGATTTCGAATGAGCAGTTCTTC; CDR3: CASDSGGISNEQFF
V: TRBV7-2; J: TRBJ2-5; D: NA; size: NA; DNA: TGTGCCAGCAGCCGCCAATGGGGGGCCCAAGAGACCCAGTACTTC; CDR3: CASSRQWGAQETQYF
V: TRBV5-5; J: TRBJ1-1; D: NA; size: NA; DNA: TGTGCCAGCAGCTTGCGGCAGCTAGAAGGCACTGAAGCTTTCTTT; CDR3: CASSLRQLEGTEAFF
V: TRBV12-3/TRBV12-4; J: TRBJ1-6; D: NA; size: few; DNA: TGTGCCAGCACCTTGACAGGCGGGAGTAATTCACCCCTCCACTTT; CDR3: CASTLTGGSNSPLHF
V: TRBV5-6; J: TRBJ2-2; D: NA; size: few; DNA: TGTGCCAGCAGCTTCGGACAGAATGTTGGCACCGGGGAGCTGTTTTTT; CDR3: CASSFGQNVGTGELFF
V: TRBV5-1; J: TRBJ2-5; D: NA; size: many; DNA: TGCGCCAGCAGCTTGGGCTCAGAAGAGACCCAGTACTTC; CDR3: CASSLGSEETQYF
V: TRBV10-3; J: TRBJ1-2; D: NA; size: NA; DNA: TGTGCCATCAAGGGCTTAATGGGCTACACCTTC; CDR3: CAIKGLMGYTF
V: TRBV7-2; J: TRBJ2-3; D: NA; size: NA; DNA: TGTGCCAGCAGCTTAGGCAGACGAAATACGCAGTATTTT; CDR3: CASSLGRRNTQYF
V: TRBV27; J: TRBJ2-1; D: NA; size: few; DNA: TGTGCCAGCACCACGGACGGCTACAATGAGCAGTTCTTC; CDR3: CASTTDGYNEQFF
V: TRBV6-2/TRBV6-3; J: TRBJ1-1; D: NA; size: NA; DNA: TGTGCCAGCAGCCGATGGACTCTTGAAGCTTTCTTT; CDR3: CASSRWTLEAFF
V: TRBV20-1; J: TRBJ1-1; D: NA; size: NA; DNA: TGCAGTGCCTCGGAGAAGAACACTGAAGCTTTCTTT; CDR3: CSASEKNTEAFF
V: TRBV7-2; J: TRBJ2-1; D: NA; size: many; DNA: TGTGCCAGCAGCCCGCCGGAGGGGTACAATGAGCAGTTCTTC; CDR3: CASSPPEGYNEQFF
V: TRBV20-1; J: TRBJ1-4; D: TRBD1; size: NA; DNA: TGCAGTGATATGGGACAGGGGTTAGAAAAACTGTTTTTT; CDR3: CSDMGQGLEKLFF